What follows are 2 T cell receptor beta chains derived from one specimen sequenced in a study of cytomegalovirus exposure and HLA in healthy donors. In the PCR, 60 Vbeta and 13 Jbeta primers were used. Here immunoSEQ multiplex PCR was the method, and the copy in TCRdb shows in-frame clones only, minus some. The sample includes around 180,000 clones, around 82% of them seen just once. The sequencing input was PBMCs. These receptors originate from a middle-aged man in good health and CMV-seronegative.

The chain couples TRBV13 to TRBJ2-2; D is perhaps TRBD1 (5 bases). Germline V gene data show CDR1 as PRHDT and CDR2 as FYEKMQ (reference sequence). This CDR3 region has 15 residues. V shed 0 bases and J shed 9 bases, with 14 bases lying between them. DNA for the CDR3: TGTGCCAGCAGCTTAGGCAGTTTCAAGGACAGGGAGCTGTTTTTT. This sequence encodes CASSLGSFKDRELFF.

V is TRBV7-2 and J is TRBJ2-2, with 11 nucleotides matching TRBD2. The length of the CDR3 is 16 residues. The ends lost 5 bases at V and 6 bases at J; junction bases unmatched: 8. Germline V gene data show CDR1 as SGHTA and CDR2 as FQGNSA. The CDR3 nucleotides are TGTGCCAGCAGCCTAATAGCGGGAGGGGTGTCCGGGGAGCTGTTTTTT. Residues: CASSLIAGGVSGELFF.